This is a list of T cell receptor beta chains from one sample in a study of cytomegalovirus exposure and HLA in healthy donors. TCRdb's table, derived via immunoSEQ multiplex PCR, lists solely in-frame clones and lacks some. Of fewer than 120,000 clones in the sample, 78% are singletons; the top ten hold around 1.3%. Source material: PBMCs. These receptors were obtained from a woman in her 30s in good health and CMV-seronegative. Each CDR3 is given with its conserved first and last residue. Part of the rows lack a size; the others show once, few, many or a class for expanded clones.

TRBJ1-4	few	TRBV19	CASRNIGTGNEKLFF
TRBJ2-5	NA	TRBV9	CASSVDPSPTQYF
TRBJ1-4	NA	TRBV5-4	CASSLETGGIGEKLFF
TRBJ2-3	few	TRBV10-1	CASNEGAGGTDTQYF
TRBJ2-7	NA	TRBV5-1	CASSSGTARYEQYF
TRBJ2-3	NA	TRBV11-2	CASRASGTRGTQYF
TRBJ2-7	NA	TRBV6-5	CASRKDSSYEQYF
TRBJ1-5	NA	TRBV7-2	CASSLDLTASQPQHF
TRBJ1-2	NA	TRBV18	CASSPGGPYGYTF
TRBJ2-5	NA	TRBV28	CASSSWTSQETQYF
TRBJ1-3	NA	TRBV4-2	CASSQLTGSSGNTIYF
TRBJ1-2	once	TRBV11-3	CASSPPGQGAQSYGYTF
TRBJ2-6	NA	TRBV14	CASSQLRGSLDGANVLTF
TRBJ2-1	NA	TRBV9	CASSVRQGAGNEQFF
TRBJ2-1	NA	TRBV11-2	CASSPLAGTGSYNEQFF
TRBJ1-4	NA	TRBV2	CASSMQGAQSEKLFF
TRBJ1-6	NA	TRBV5-1	CASSLAKGPSSYNSPLHF
TRBJ2-2	NA	TRBV7-6	CASSLTGTTGELFF
TRBJ1-5	NA	TRBV6-5	CASSYTANQPQHF